This TCR beta chain derives from a study of a mutant IDH1 vaccine in newly diagnosed glioma. About the study: V12 occurred at week 35 and V13 at week 47. Study results and limitations: Patients mounted vaccine-induced immune responses in 85% to 95% of cases. Pseudoprogression apparently lacked any relation to changes in top peripheral T cell clonotypes.

Stated time point: week 35, safety follow-up. Every vaccine dose comprised 300 ug of mutant IDH1 20-mer peptide plus topical imiquimod. At weeks 1, 3, 5, 7, 11, 15, 19 and 23, patients received a vaccination, eight in all. Only in-frame clones appear in the TCRdb table, and some are missing; sequencing was by immunoSEQ multiplex PCR. Among 30,000 to 40,000 clones, about 80% were seen once, and the ten largest hold 3.2%. As concerns this clone: The antigen is unknown.

Specimen: PBMCs, collected from a glioma patient whose treatment included an IDH1 peptide vaccine. The sequence came from a man between 40 and 49 years old with glioma. Some clones in this sample may be carry-over from other donors' samples.

The CDR3 is CASSLGQGGAYEQYF. The CDR3 DNA follows: TGCGCCAGCAGCTTGGGGCAGGGGGGAGCCTACGAGCAGTACTTC. V usage is TRBV5-1 and J usage is TRBJ2-7, with D possibly TRBD1 on 7 matching bases. CDR3 length: 15 amino acids. The V gene lost 0 bases and the J gene lost 2 bases, with 12 bases spanning the gap. Germline values: CDR1 SGHRS, CDR2 YFSETQ.